This TCR beta chain was observed in a study of T cells after yellow fever vaccination. Study-wide results and limits: Clonotypes shared by both compartments, CD4 and CD8, made up a small share.

TCR cDNA, made by 5'RACE template switching, carried an added universal primer site and UMIs. Using its own MiXCR run on the 5' RACE reads, TCRdb lists one record per CDR3 protein. Of around 590,000 distinct CDR3 sequences listed, 12% were seen once; the top ten hold 15%. The sample holds a few counts of this clonotype. Antigen: not known. The CDR3 is 14 amino acids. Trimming took off 4 bases at V and 4 bases at J, with 14 bases between the two ends. Germline CDR1 is KGHSH and CDR2 is LQKENI. The sequence derives from a man between 25 and 39 years old who received the YFV17D yellow fever vaccine. The sample here was PBMCs, taken on the day of the yellow fever booster vaccination. The chain recombines TRBV18 with TRBJ2-7; possibly TRBD1 for D (6 bases). CDR3 nucleotide sequence: TGTGCCAGCTCACTCGGGACACCGGGGTACGAGCAGTACTTC. Its protein is CASSLGTPGYEQYF.